Reported below is one T cell receptor (beta chain). Its antigen is currently not known. The record has no base qualities; no much larger clone is one base away. The data originate from a study of T cell changes during pregnancy in multiple sclerosis (dated by TCRdb to between 2018 and 2021). At the level of the whole study: The study looked at changes in the T cell repertoire across pregnancy in women with multiple sclerosis.

Libraries were made using the immunoSEQ multiplex PCR assay. Held by TCRdb, this immuneACCESS table contains in-frame sequences only and omits some clones. Under half of the omission traces to an unresolved V gene where checked; the cause of the rest is unknown. For this sample the table gives fewer than 50,000 clones, of which about 91% were detected only once. The ten biggest clones cover about 0.8% of the sample. Trimming removed 3 bases from V and 4 bases from J; the gene matches leave 5 bases unexplained. The CDR3 starts with the cysteine, ends with the phenylalanine, and has 14 residues. Only CDR3 DNA remains: 42 bases, in frame from the first base. CDR1 SGHRS and CDR2 YFSETQ were looked up in the germline V gene.

The sample here was CD4+ T cells from peripheral blood mononuclear cells, taken in the third trimester of pregnancy. The sequence was collected from a female donor with multiple sclerosis, enrolled in a pregnancy study. The sequence links TRBV5-1 to TRBJ1-1; 8 bases in the middle match TRBD1. The DNA reads as follows: TGCGCCAGCAGCTCGGACGGACAGGGCACTGAAGCTTTCTTT. This translates into CASSSDGQGTEAFF.